The 27 T cell receptor beta chains presented below share a single source sample, sequenced in a study of blood T cell repertoires in COVID-19. Sequencing used immunoSEQ multiplex PCR; TCRdb keeps in-frame clones, though not all of them. The repertoire consists of 150,000 to 200,000 clones, with around 90% occurring once and the leading ten covering about 5%. Material: peripheral blood. The source of these receptors is a human donor in a cohort sampled during active COVID-19.

The gene calls are TRBV5-1 and TRBJ2-7; perhaps TRBD2 as D (6 bases). Germline V gives CDR1 SGHRS, CDR2 YFSETQ. CDR3 length: 13 amino acids. With 4 bases removed from V and 1 base from J, the gap between germline ends came to 9 bases. The DNA for the CDR3 is TGCGCCAGCAGCAGAGGAGGGTCCTACGAGCAGTACTTC. Translated, it gives CASSRGGSYEQYF.

The table lists this clone with a count of one. The gene calls are TRBV7-2 and TRBJ1-5; 7 bases agree with TRBD1. Germline loops: CDR1 SGHTA, CDR2 FQGNSA. The V segment lost 5 bases and the J segment 4 bases; nucleotides outside the gene matches: 2. CDR3 length: 13 amino acids. The DNA for the CDR3 is TGTGCCAGCAGCATGACAGGGAATCAGCCCCAGCATTTT. Translated, it gives CASSMTGNQPQHF.

The V gene is TRBV2, the J gene TRBJ1-1; unclear D gene. V lost 4 bases to trimming and J lost 11 bases, with 23 bases between them. From germline, CDR1 is SNHLY and CDR2 FYNNEI. The CDR3 totals 15 residues. The CDR3 DNA follows: TGTGCCAGCAGTGGAGAATCAGGAAGAGCTTGGGAGGCTTTCTTT. Its protein is CASSGESGRAWEAFF.

The V and J genes are TRBV19 and TRBJ1-2; D ambiguous. Trimming removed 6 bases from V and 8 bases from J, with 10 bases in between. Germline CDR1 is LNHDA and CDR2 is SQIVND (reference sequence). There are 11 residues in the CDR3. The CDR3 region is CASSSDWGYTF. Here the CDR3 DNA reads TGTGCCAGTAGCTCCGACTGGGGCTACACCTTC. The full variable domain, its missing parts supplied by reference TRBV19 and TRBJ1-2, is DGGITQSPKYLFRKEGQNVTLSCEQNLNHDAMYWYRQDPGQGLRLIYYSQIVNDFQKGDIAEGYSVSREKKESFPLTVTSAQKNPTAFYLCASSSDWGYTFGSGTRLTVV.

CDR3 in amino acids: CASSPRGMDTEAFF. In DNA, the CDR3 is TGTGCCAGCAGCCCAAGGGGCATGGACACTGAAGCTTTCTTT. This sequence joins TRBV9 and TRBJ1-1; possible D gene TRBD1, 5 bases. The CDR3 covers 14 residues. The V and J ends lost 4 bases and 3 bases respectively, with 13 bases between them. Germline V gene lookup returns CDR1 SGDLS and CDR2 YYNGEE.

The chain links TRBV9 to TRBJ1-2; D might be TRBD1 (5 bases). Germline V gene sequence: CDR1 SGDLS, CDR2 YYNGEE. V shed 5 bases and J shed 3 bases, with 14 bases lying between them. This CDR3 comprises 14 residues. CDR3 sequence: CASRTDSIDYGYTF. In nucleotides, the CDR3 is TGTGCCAGCAGAACAGACAGCATTGACTATGGCTACACCTTC.

The CDR3 spells CASSKGGGTGYLMNTEAFF. CDR3 nucleotide sequence: TGTGCCAGCAGCAAAGGGGGGGGGACAGGGTACCTTATGAACACTGAAGCTTTCTTT. The chain links TRBV21-1 to TRBJ1-1; the table's D call, TRBD1, was not checked against the DNA. TRBV21-1 is described as a pseudogene. This CDR3 has 19 amino acids.

The chain combines TRBV2 with TRBJ1-2; D remains unclear. V was trimmed by 3 bases and J by 5 bases, leaving 10 bases between them. Germline V gene sequence: CDR1 SNHLY, CDR2 FYNNEI. This CDR3 has 13 amino acids. The CDR3, as DNA: TGTGCCAGCAGTGAGGAGGTTTTTTATGGCTACACCTTC. It specifies CASSEEVFYGYTF.

The J gene is TRBJ1-5, the V gene TRBV24-1; 8 nucleotides line up with TRBD1. The CDR3 is 14 amino acids. The junction had 1 base not matched to a gene; V was cut back by 3 bases and J by 4 bases. The germline V gene encodes CDR1 KGHDR and CDR2 SFDVKD. The CDR3 here is CATSDTGGNQPQHF. In nucleotides, the CDR3 is TGTGCCACCAGTGATACAGGGGGAAATCAGCCCCAGCATTTT.

This clone came up once. The chain links TRBV5-5 to TRBJ2-7; D not certain. The CDR3 runs 12 residues. Trimming cost V 1 base and J 3 bases, with 5 bases left between them. Germline V gives CDR1 SGHKS, CDR2 YYEKEE (reference sequence). In DNA form, the CDR3 reads TGTGCCAGCAGCTTGACCGGCTACGAGCAGTACTTC. Encoded protein: CASSLTGYEQYF.

The chain links TRBV9 to TRBJ2-3, with TRBD1 matching 7 bases. Germline V lookup: CDR1 SGDLS, CDR2 YYNGEE. This CDR3 spans 17 amino acids. V trimming: 0 bases; J trimming: 0 bases; junction bases outside the gene matches: 7. CDR3 loop: CASSVVGGQPSTDTQYF. The CDR3 DNA follows: TGTGCCAGCAGCGTAGTTGGGGGACAGCCTAGCACAGATACGCAGTATTTT.

The chain uses TRBV11-1 and TRBJ2-7; D is possibly TRBD2 (6 bases). Between the trimmed V and J ends, which lost 3 bases and 6 bases, there was a span of 12 bases. The CDR3 covers 13 residues. Germline V gene lookup returns CDR1 SGHAT and CDR2 FQDESV (reference sequence). The DNA for the CDR3 is TGTGCCAGCAGCTTTCCCGGGGGTGGCGAGCAGTACTTC. Residues: CASSFPGGGEQYF.

The genes are TRBV6-5 and TRBJ2-7; D is perhaps TRBD1 (6 bases). Germline V gives CDR1 MNHEY, CDR2 SVGAGI. CDR3 length equals 14 residues. V lost 6 bases and J lost 1, with 13 bases in between. The chain's CDR3 is CASSPIRGSYEQYF. CDR3 DNA: TGTGCCAGCAGCCCAATCAGGGGATCCTACGAGCAGTACTTC.

The CDR3, as DNA: TGTGCCAGCAGTTACTCGCCAGCGCAACCTGGAAACACCATATATTTT. It codes for CASSYSPAQPGNTIYF. The gene calls are TRBV6-5 and TRBJ1-3; no clear D. The CDR3 length is 16 residues. Deletions cut 0 bases from V and 2 bases from J, with 11 bases between. Germline CDR1 MNHEY, CDR2 SVGAGI.

The J gene is TRBJ1-3, the V gene TRBV19; D not certain. The CDR3 is 15 amino acids. Trimming took off 4 bases at V and 3 bases at J, with 13 bases between the two ends. Per the germline V gene, CDR1 is LNHDA and CDR2 is SQIVND (reference sequence). The CDR3 loop reads CASSTAGKIGNTIYF. CDR3 in DNA: TGTGCCAGTAGTACAGCCGGGAAGATTGGAAACACCATATATTTT.

This clone has a handful of counts. Here the CDR3 DNA reads TGTGCCAGCGCACTCCGGGACAGGGTCTACTACGAGCAGTACTTC. Amino acid sequence: CASALRDRVYYEQYF. The J gene is TRBJ2-7, the V gene TRBV28, with TRBD1 matching 9 bases. This CDR3 is built from 15 residues. V lost 8 bases, J lost 3 bases, and 11 bases stayed unmatched. CDR1 and CDR2 (germline): MDHEN, SYDVKM.

The chain is built from TRBV7-9 and TRBJ2-7; D not certain. CDR1 and CDR2 from the germline V gene are SEHNR and FQNEAQ (reference sequence). Deletions cut 0 bases from V and 2 bases from J, with 8 bases between. The length of the CDR3 is 14 residues. The CDR3 loop reads CASSLALATYEQYF. The DNA for the CDR3 is TGTGCCAGCAGCTTAGCGCTTGCTACCTACGAGCAGTACTTC.

The chain joins TRBV3-1 (or the pseudogene TRBV3-2) to TRBJ2-5; no firm D call. This CDR3 has 15 amino acids. CDR1 and CDR2 from the germline V gene are LGHDT and YNNKEL (reference sequence). V gave up 0 bases and J gave up 1 base, with 9 bases separating them. CDR3: CASSQDAVPQETQYF. The DNA of the CDR3 is TGTGCCAGCAGCCAAGATGCGGTCCCCCAAGAGACCCAGTACTTC.

The chain is built from TRBV5-5 and TRBJ1-5; D not resolved. This CDR3 region has 16 residues. The V end lost 0 bases, the J end lost 2 bases, and 12 bases lay between the germline ends. The germline gives CDR1 SGHKS, CDR2 YYEKEE (reference sequence). The CDR3 DNA follows: TGTGCCAGCAGCTTGGTAGGAGGGTTGGGCAATCAGCCCCAGCATTTT. Translated, it gives CASSLVGGLGNQPQHF.

In its sample, this clone was seen once. The gene calls are TRBV28 and TRBJ2-7; possibly TRBD1 for D (6 bases). Trimming pared 6 bases from V and 4 bases from J, leaving 22 bases between. Germline V gives CDR1 MDHEN, CDR2 SYDVKM. CDR3 length: 16 residues. The CDR3 region has the DNA TGTGCCAGCAGCCTCATGACGGGACAACCACCTTACGAGCAGTACTTC. Protein sequence: CASSLMTGQPPYEQYF. Using reference TRBV28 and TRBJ2-7 for the parts outside the CDR3, the full variable domain is DVKVTQSSRYLVKRTGEKVFLECVQDMDHENMFWYRQDPGLGLRLIYFSYDVKMKEKGDIPEGYSVSREKKERFSLILESASTNQTSMYLCASSLMTGQPPYEQYFGPGTRLTVT.

The genes are TRBV7-3 and TRBJ1-1, with TRBD1 as a possible D gene (5 bases). The CDR3 is 13 residues long. Germline assignment: CDR1 SGHTA and CDR2 FQGTGA. Trimming cost V 5 bases and J 2 bases, with 9 bases left between them. DNA of the CDR3: TGTGCCAGCAGCCCAGACAGTAACACTGAAGCTTTCTTT. Amino acids: CASSPDSNTEAFF.

As regards this clone: This CDR3 is also generated by other DNA sequences in the sample. The chain has TRBV7-9 and TRBJ2-1, with 7 bases lining up with TRBD2. The CDR3 spans 15 residues. Germline CDR1 is SEHNR and CDR2 is FQNEAQ (reference sequence). Unmatched junction bases numbered 1, after V lost 2 bases and J lost 0 bases. The CDR3 sequence is CASSLRGSSYNEQFF. The CDR3 region has the DNA TGTGCCAGCAGCTTACGCGGGAGCTCCTACAATGAGCAGTTCTTC.

The V and J genes are TRBV11-3 and TRBJ1-3, with D perhaps TRBD1 (5 bases). The CDR3 is 12 residues long. With 8 bases removed from V and 4 bases from J, the gap between germline ends came to 9 bases. CDR1 is SGHNT and CDR2 is YENEEA in the germline V gene. The chain's CDR3 is CASRSGGNTIYF. CDR3 nucleotides: TGTGCCAGCCGCTCAGGGGGAAACACCATATATTTT.

The chain is built from TRBV24-1 and TRBJ2-3, with D possibly being TRBD1 (5 bases). V was clipped by 1 base and J by 6 bases, with 10 bases between them. Germline V gene data show CDR1 as KGHDR and CDR2 as SFDVKD. This CDR3 is built from 14 residues. The CDR3 DNA reads as TGTGCCACCAGTGATTTAGGGGCTCTGGATACGCAGTATTTT. As protein: CATSDLGALDTQYF.

V usage is TRBV11-2 and J usage is TRBJ2-7, with D tentatively TRBD2 (6 bases). Per the germline V gene, CDR1 is SGHAT and CDR2 is FQNNGV. V dropped 1 base and J dropped 3 bases, with 16 bases sitting between them. The CDR3 runs to 16 residues. CDR3: CASSLGRRGGGYEQYF. The DNA of the CDR3 is TGTGCCAGCAGCTTAGGTAGGCGGGGAGGTGGCTACGAGCAGTACTTC.

This sequence joins TRBV10-3 and TRBJ2-7, with TRBD1 matching 8 bases. The CDR3 loop spans 14 amino acids. After removal of 10 bases from V and 5 bases from J, the junction contained 13 bases not matched to a gene. Germline CDR1 is ENHRY and CDR2 is SYGVKD. The CDR3 region has the DNA TGTGCCACCCAGCGGACAGGGCAGTTCGACGAGCAGTACTTC. Protein product: CATQRTGQFDEQYF.

The gene calls are TRBV30 and TRBJ2-7; 7 positions agree with TRBD1. CDR3 size: 13 residues. Germline lookup yields CDR1 GTSNPN and CDR2 SVGIG (reference sequence). With V trimmed by 4 bases and J by 0 bases, 3 bases remained unmatched. The CDR3 sequence is CAWTDRVSYEQYF. CDR3 nucleotides: TGTGCCTGGACCGACAGGGTCTCCTACGAGCAGTACTTC.